The present T cell receptor beta chain was sequenced within a study of CD8 T cells in Susac syndrome. Random hexamers were used to reverse transcribe roughly 0.5 to 1 ug of RNA. The method of amplification for TCR beta CDR3 was immunoSEQ multiplex PCR, covering 54 Vbeta and 13 Jbeta. Each CDR3 protein is one row after TCRdb ran MiXCR on the immunoSEQ multiplex PCR reads. Here the sample spans about 140,000 distinct CDR3 sequences, 90% to 95% being singletons. V shed 3 bases, J shed 4 bases, and the junction held 8 bases outside the gene matches. Germline loops: CDR1 MNHEY, CDR2 SMNVEV (reference sequence). The CDR3 is 15 amino acids. Sequencing targeted TCR beta in T cells from blood (CD8+ and CD4+).

The chain joins TRBV27 to TRBJ2-7; 8 bases map to TRBD2. Sequences were obtained from CD4+ T cells from PBMCs. The receptor's source is a human donor with multiple sclerosis. As DNA, the CDR3 is TGTGCCAGCAGTTTCCTTTCAATAGCGGGATACGAGCAGTACTTC. This gives the protein CASSFLSIAGYEQYF.